Below, 19 T cell receptor beta chains from the same sample are listed, as sequenced in a study of blood T cell repertoires in COVID-19. Generated by immunoSEQ multiplex PCR, the TCRdb table keeps only in-frame clones and is missing some. The sample lists 250,000 or so clones; around 84% were seen once. The specimen was peripheral blood. The receptors shown here come from a woman aged 18-29 years with acute or convalescent COVID-19.

The chain couples TRBV19 to TRBJ1-5, with TRBD1 as a possible D gene (5 bases). CDR3 length equals 16 residues. CDR1 and CDR2 (germline): LNHDA, SQIVND (reference sequence). Trimming pared 3 bases from V and 3 bases from J, leaving 15 bases between. The CDR3 DNA follows: TGTGCCAGTAGTATGGCTCCCACAGGATCCAATCAGCCCCAGCATTTT. Its translation: CASSMAPTGSNQPQHF.

V and J are TRBV4-1 and TRBJ1-6; D unclear. CDR3 length equals 16 residues. The V end lost 0 bases, the J end lost 5 bases, and 11 bases lay between the germline ends. Germline-derived CDR1 and CDR2 are MGHRA and YSYEKL. The CDR3 coding sequence is TGCGCCAGCAGCCAAGATCTGGGCAGTAATAATTCACCCCTCCACTTT. It encodes CASSQDLGSNNSPLHF.

V usage is TRBV29-1 and J usage is TRBJ2-2; D perhaps matches TRBD2 (6 bases). CDR1 SQVTM and CDR2 ANQGSEA come from the germline V gene. The CDR3 consists of 13 residues. Trimming removed 6 bases from V and 6 bases from J, with 14 bases in between. CDR3 in DNA: TGCAGCGTGGATACCGGGGGTTCCGGGGAGCTGTTTTTT. Its protein product is CSVDTGGSGELFF.

This clone turned up a few times. J is TRBJ1-3 and V is TRBV5-8; possible D gene TRBD1, 5 bases. Germline V gene lookup returns CDR1 SGHTS and CDR2 YDEGEE. This CDR3 is 15 amino acids long. Trimming left V 1 base short and J 0 bases short, with 8 bases between. For the CDR3, the DNA is TGTGCCAGCAGCTTGCAGGGCGTCTCTGGAAACACCATATATTTT. Translation gives CASSLQGVSGNTIYF.

This clone was picked up a small number of times. This CDR3 is CASVRGTSERRASYNEQFF. Here the CDR3 DNA reads TGTGCCAGCGTCCGCGGGACTAGCGAGAGACGGGCCTCCTACAATGAGCAGTTCTTC. This chain joins TRBV2 and TRBJ2-1; TRBD2 matches at 10 bases. Trimming removed 8 bases from V and 0 bases from J; junction bases left unmatched: 16. There are 19 residues in the CDR3. Germline assignment: CDR1 SNHLY and CDR2 FYNNEI. Variable domain in full (rest from reference TRBV2 and TRBJ2-1): EPEVTQTPSHQVTQMGQEVILRCVPISNHLYFYWYRQILGQKVEFLVSFYNNEISEKSEIFDDQFSVERPDGSNFTLKIRSTKLEDSAMYFCASVRGTSERRASYNEQFFGPGTRLTVL.

The chain carries TRBV5-1 and TRBJ1-1; tentative D call: TRBD1 (6 bases). The V gene's germline CDR1 is SGHRS and CDR2 YFSETQ. Trimming cost V 4 bases and J 11 bases, with 15 bases left between them. The CDR3 runs 12 residues. The CDR3 sequence: CASSPESRGAFF. In DNA form, the CDR3 reads TGCGCCAGCAGCCCAGAAAGTAGGGGGGCTTTCTTT. Complete variable domain (other parts from reference TRBV5-1 and TRBJ1-1): KAGVTQTPRYLIKTRGQQVTLSCSPISGHRSVSWYQQTPGQGLQFLFEYFSETQRNKGNFPGRFSGRQFSNSRSEMNVSTLELGDSALYLCASSPESRGAFFGQGTRLTVV.

The chain combines TRBV19 with TRBJ2-3; 8 bases align to TRBD2. V dropped 3 bases and J dropped 1; count of bases not matched to a gene: 6. The CDR3 is 16 residues long. Germline CDR1 is LNHDA and CDR2 is SQIVND (reference sequence). The DNA of the CDR3 is TGTGCCAGTAGTATTGGCGGGAGGCTTGGCACAGATACGCAGTATTTT. Translation gives CASSIGGRLGTDTQYF. Variable domain in full (rest from reference TRBV19 and TRBJ2-3): DGGITQSPKYLFRKEGQNVTLSCEQNLNHDAMYWYRQDPGQGLRLIYYSQIVNDFQKGDIAEGYSVSREKKESFPLTVTSAQKNPTAFYLCASSIGGRLGTDTQYFGPGTRLTVL.

This rearrangement joins TRBV5-6 to TRBJ2-5, with D possibly matching TRBD2 (6 bases). Germline V gene lookup returns CDR1 SGHDT and CDR2 YYEEEE. CDR3 length: 14 amino acids. The V end was cut by 3 bases, the J end by 5 bases, with 14 bases between. The DNA of the CDR3 is TGTGCCAGCAGCTCGGACACGGGAGTTGAGACCCAGTACTTC. Translated: CASSSDTGVETQYF.

This chain connects TRBV27 to TRBJ1-4; 11 nucleotides line up with TRBD1. The J segment lost 3 bases and the V segment lost 2 bases, leaving 11 bases of the junction unmatched. Germline CDR1 reads MNHEY; CDR2 reads SMNVEV (reference sequence). CDR3 length equals 19 residues. CDR3 sequence (DNA): TGTGCCAGCAGTTTACCCGGGACAGGGGGAATGGGACCTAATGAAAAACTGTTTTTT. Its translation is CASSLPGTGGMGPNEKLFF.

This rearrangement joins TRBV2 to TRBJ2-3, with 10 nucleotides matching TRBD2. The CDR3 is made up of 16 amino acids. Germline CDR1 and CDR2: SNHLY and FYNNEI. After removal of 8 bases from V and 4 bases from J, the junction contained 12 bases not matched to a gene. CDR3 protein: CASGGAGTSVSDTQYF. CDR3 bases: TGTGCCAGCGGGGGGGCCGGGACTAGCGTCTCAGATACGCAGTATTTT.

There are a few counts of this clone. The gene calls are TRBV27 and TRBJ1-6, with D hard to call. CDR1 MNHEY and CDR2 SMNVEV come from the germline V gene (reference sequence). There are 16 residues in the CDR3. Trimming took 6 bases from V and 0 from J, leaving 12 bases between them. CDR3 in DNA: TGTGCCAGCAGGTTGGATCCGGGCTCCTATAATTCACCCCTCCACTTT. Translated: CASRLDPGSYNSPLHF.

The rearrangement joins TRBV27 to TRBJ1-2; tentative D call: TRBD1 (5 bases). V lost 5 bases to trimming and J lost 3 bases, with 22 bases between them. Germline lookup yields CDR1 MNHEY and CDR2 SMNVEV (reference sequence). The CDR3 sequence is 17 residues long. CDR3 coding DNA: TGTGCCAGCAGTCCGGGGGGTCGGCAGGGCGAAGACTATGGCTACACCTTC. This codes for CASSPGGRQGEDYGYTF.

The chain uses TRBV5-8 and TRBJ2-7; TRBD1 matches 9 bases. Germline CDR1 and CDR2: SGHTS and YDEGEE. J gave up 4 bases and V 2 bases, and 7 bases lay outside the gene matches. The CDR3 contains 15 residues. The CDR3 DNA is TGTGCCAGCAGCTTCGCGGGGACAGGGCTGTACGAGCAGTACTTC. Translating gives CASSFAGTGLYEQYF.

The chain uses TRBV5-1 and TRBJ2-7; 9 bases align to TRBD1. The CDR3 runs 14 residues. The V and J ends lost 6 bases and 4 bases, in that order; junction bases with no gene match: 8. CDR1 and CDR2 (germline): SGHRS, YFSETQ. This CDR3 is CASTGTGGKYEQYF. CDR3 nucleotide sequence: TGCGCCAGCACGGGTACAGGGGGCAAATACGAGCAGTACTTC.

In its sample, this clone was seen a few times. This rearrangement joins TRBV6-5 to TRBJ1-2; 8 bases align to TRBD1. Germline values: CDR1 MNHEY, CDR2 SVGAGI. V shed 6 bases and J 6 bases; nucleotides not matched to a gene: 6. CDR3 length: 13 amino acids. The CDR3: CASRGQGGNGYTF. The CDR3 coding sequence is TGTGCCAGCAGAGGACAGGGTGGAAATGGCTACACCTTC.

The CDR3 sequence is CASSQGVGGFYEQYF. CDR3 DNA sequence: TGCGCCAGCAGCCAAGGGGTGGGCGGGTTTTACGAGCAGTACTTC. V gene TRBV4-3 combines with J gene TRBJ2-7; perhaps TRBD2 as D (5 bases). The V gene lost 1 base and the J gene lost 4 bases, with 14 bases spanning the gap. CDR3 length equals 15 residues. Germline V gene data show CDR1 as LGHNA and CDR2 as YSLEER.

The chain has TRBV10-3 and TRBJ2-1; 7 nucleotides line up with TRBD2. With V trimmed by 3 bases and J by 2 bases, 4 bases remained unmatched. Germline CDR1 and CDR2: ENHRY and SYGVKD. CDR3 size: 15 residues. The CDR3: CAISDPGTTYNEQFF. CDR3 sequence (DNA): TGTGCCATCAGTGACCCCGGGACTACCTACAATGAGCAGTTCTTC.

This clone was picked up a small number of times. The rearrangement uses TRBV5-1 and TRBJ2-7; the D is unclear. The V gene lost 4 bases and the J gene lost 0 bases, with 8 bases spanning the gap. This CDR3 spans 13 amino acids. CDR1 is SGHRS and CDR2 is YFSETQ in the germline V gene. CDR3 sequence reads: CASSPASSYEQYF. The CDR3 region has the DNA TGCGCCAGCAGCCCAGCGAGCTCCTACGAGCAGTACTTC.

The chain recombines TRBV6-5 with TRBJ1-4, with D tentatively TRBD1 (5 bases). The CDR3 is 13 amino acids. Germline CDR1 is MNHEY and CDR2 is SVGAGI. V lost 4 bases, J lost 8 bases, and 11 bases lay in between. The CDR3 spells CASSLTVREKLFF. The CDR3 DNA is TGTGCCAGCAGTTTGACAGTCCGGGAAAAACTGTTTTTT.